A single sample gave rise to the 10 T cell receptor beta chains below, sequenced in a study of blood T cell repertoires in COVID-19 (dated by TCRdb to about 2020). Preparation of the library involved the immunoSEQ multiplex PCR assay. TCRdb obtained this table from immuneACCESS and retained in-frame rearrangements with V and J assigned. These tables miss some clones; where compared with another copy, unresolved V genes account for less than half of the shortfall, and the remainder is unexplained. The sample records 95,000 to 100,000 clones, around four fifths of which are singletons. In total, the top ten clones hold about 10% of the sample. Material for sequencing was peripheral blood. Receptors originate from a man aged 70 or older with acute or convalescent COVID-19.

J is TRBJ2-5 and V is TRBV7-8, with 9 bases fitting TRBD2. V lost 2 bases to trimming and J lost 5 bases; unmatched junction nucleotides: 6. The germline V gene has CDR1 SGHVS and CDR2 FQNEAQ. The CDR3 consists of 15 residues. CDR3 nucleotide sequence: TGTGCCAGCAGCTTACGAGGGACTAGCATCGAGACCCAGTACTTC. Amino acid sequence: CASSLRGTSIETQYF. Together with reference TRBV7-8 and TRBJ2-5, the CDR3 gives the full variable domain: GAGVSQSPRYKVAKRGQDVALRCDPISGHVSLFWYQQALGQGPEFLTYFQNEAQLDKSGLPSDRFFAERPEGSVSTLKIQRTQQEDSAVYLCASSLRGTSIETQYFGPGTRLLVL.

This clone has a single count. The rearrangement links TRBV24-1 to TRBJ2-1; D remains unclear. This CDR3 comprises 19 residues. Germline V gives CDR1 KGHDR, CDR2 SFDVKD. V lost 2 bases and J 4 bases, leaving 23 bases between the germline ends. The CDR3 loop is CATSDWASGAQYSYNEQFF. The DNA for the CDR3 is TGTGCCACCAGTGATTGGGCCTCAGGTGCCCAATATTCGTACAATGAGCAGTTCTTC.

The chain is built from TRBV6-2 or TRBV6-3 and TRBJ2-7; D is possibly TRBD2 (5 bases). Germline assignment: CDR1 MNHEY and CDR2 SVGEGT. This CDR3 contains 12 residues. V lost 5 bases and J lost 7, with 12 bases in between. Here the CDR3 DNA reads TGTGCCAGCAGTCCAGGAGGATGGGAGCAGTACTTC. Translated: CASSPGGWEQYF.

The CDR3 here is CASSHGQGSEKLFF. CDR3 in DNA: TGTGCCAGCTCCCACGGACAGGGTTCGGAAAAACTGTTTTTT. The chain carries TRBV18 and TRBJ1-4; 8 positions match TRBD1. The CDR3 is 14 amino acids. From germline, CDR1 is KGHSH and CDR2 LQKENI. Trimming at V came to 6 bases and at J to 8 bases, leaving 8 bases not matched to a gene.

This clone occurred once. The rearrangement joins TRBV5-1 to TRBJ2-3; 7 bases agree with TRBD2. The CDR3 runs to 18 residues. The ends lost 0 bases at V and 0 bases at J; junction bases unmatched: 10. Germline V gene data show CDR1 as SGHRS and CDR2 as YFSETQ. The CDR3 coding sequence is TGCGCCAGCAGCTTGGCCCCAGCGGGGATAACTAGCACAGATACGCAGTATTTT. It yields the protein CASSLAPAGITSTDTQYF. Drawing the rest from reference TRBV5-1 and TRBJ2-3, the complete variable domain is KAGVTQTPRYLIKTRGQQVTLSCSPISGHRSVSWYQQTPGQGLQFLFEYFSETQRNKGNFPGRFSGRQFSNSRSEMNVSTLELGDSALYLCASSLAPAGITSTDTQYFGPGTRLTVL.

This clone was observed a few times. CDR3 sequence: CAGTGGQGNGYTF. The CDR3 region has the DNA TGTGCCGGAACTGGGGGACAGGGGAATGGCTACACCTTC. The genes are TRBV30 and TRBJ1-2, with 10 bases identical to TRBD1. Germline values: CDR1 GTSNPN, CDR2 SVGIG (reference sequence). The junction had 9 bases not matched to a gene; V was cut back by 8 bases and J by 6 bases. This CDR3 has 13 amino acids.

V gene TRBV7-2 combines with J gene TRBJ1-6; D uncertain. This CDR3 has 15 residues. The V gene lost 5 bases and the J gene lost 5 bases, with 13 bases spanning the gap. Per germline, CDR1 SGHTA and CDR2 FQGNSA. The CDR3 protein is CASSAQTGNNSPLHF. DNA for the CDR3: TGTGCCAGCAGCGCCCAGACGGGAAATAATTCACCCCTCCACTTT. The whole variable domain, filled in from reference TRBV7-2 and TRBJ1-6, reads GAGVSQSPSNKVTEKGKDVELRCDPISGHTALYWYRQSLGQGLEFLIYFQGNSAPDKSGLPSDRFSAERTGGSVSTLTIQRTQQEDSAVYLCASSAQTGNNSPLHFGNGTRLTVT.

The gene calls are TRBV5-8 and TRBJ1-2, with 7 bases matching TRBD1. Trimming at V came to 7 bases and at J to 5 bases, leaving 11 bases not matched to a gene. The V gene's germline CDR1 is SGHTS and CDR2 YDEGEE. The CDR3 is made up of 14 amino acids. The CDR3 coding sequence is TGTGCCAGCCGTTCGGGGTCCAGGGGGTATGGCTACACCTTC. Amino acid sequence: CASRSGSRGYGYTF.

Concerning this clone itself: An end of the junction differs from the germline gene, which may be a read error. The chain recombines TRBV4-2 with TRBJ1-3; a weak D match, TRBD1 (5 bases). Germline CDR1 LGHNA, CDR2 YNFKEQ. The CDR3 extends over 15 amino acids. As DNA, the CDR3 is TGTGCTAGCAGCCAAGCAGGGTCCGCTGGAAACACCATATATTTT. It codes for CASSQAGSAGNTIYF.

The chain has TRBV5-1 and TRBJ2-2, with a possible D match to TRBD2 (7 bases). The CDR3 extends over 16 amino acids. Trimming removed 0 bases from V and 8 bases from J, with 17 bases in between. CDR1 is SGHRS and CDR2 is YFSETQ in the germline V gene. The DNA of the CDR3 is TGCGCCAGCAGCTTGGCCGCGGGGGCGGGCCCTGGGGAGCTGTTTTTT. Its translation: CASSLAAGAGPGELFF.